Shown below are 25 T cell receptor beta chains from a single sample sequenced in a study of control samples from healthy donors and cancer patients. Using immunoSEQ multiplex PCR, the repertoire was profiled, and TCRdb retains in-frame clones only, with some absent. This sample carries about 45,000 clones, just over 70% of them seen once, and the ten largest clones take approximately 17%. The sample was formalin-fixed, paraffin-embedded tissue. These receptors all come from a male donor with melanoma.

This rearrangement joins TRBV28 to TRBJ1-5; D uncertain. The germline V and J ends were trimmed by 6 bases and 9 bases, with 15 bases remaining between them. Germline CDR1 is MDHEN and CDR2 is SYDVKM. This CDR3 comprises 13 residues. The CDR3 loop reads CASRLADTVPQHF. CDR3 nucleotide sequence: TGTGCCAGCAGGTTGGCAGATACTGTGCCCCAGCATTTT.

The CDR3 DNA reads TGTGCCAGCAGTGATCTTCTAGGGGTTACCACTAACTATGGCTACACCTTC. Encoded protein: CASSDLLGVTTNYGYTF. The rearrangement uses TRBV2 and TRBJ1-2; D is perhaps TRBD1 (5 bases). This CDR3 is built from 17 residues. CDR1 and CDR2 (germline): SNHLY, FYNNEI. V was cut by 3 bases and J by 0 bases, with 17 bases left in between.

There are many counts of this clone. This sequence joins TRBV14 and TRBJ2-2; 9 nucleotides agree with TRBD1. Germline V CDR1 and CDR2: SGHDN, FVKESK. V dropped 4 bases and J dropped 1; count of bases not matched to a gene: 1. The CDR3 is 15 amino acids. Written as DNA, the CDR3 is TGTGCCAGCAGCCGGGACAGGGTGAACACCGGGGAGCTGTTTTTT. Protein sequence: CASSRDRVNTGELFF.

The table lists this clone with a count of one. This rearrangement joins TRBV7-2 to TRBJ2-7, with D tentatively TRBD1 (6 bases). CDR3 length equals 15 residues. The V end lost 5 bases, the J end lost 5 bases, and 19 bases lay between the germline ends. Germline V gene sequence: CDR1 SGHTA, CDR2 FQGNSA. This CDR3 reads CASSPLGGEGDEQYF. CDR3 bases: TGTGCCAGCAGCCCCCTAGGGGGAGAAGGGGACGAGCAGTACTTC.

This clone has a handful of counts. This chain joins TRBV3-1 (or the pseudogene TRBV3-2) and TRBJ2-3; D call uncertain. CDR1 LGHDT and CDR2 YNNKEL come from the germline V gene (reference sequence). The CDR3 runs 12 residues. The V end was cut by 5 bases, the J end by 2 bases, with 5 bases between. In DNA form, the CDR3 reads TGTGCCAGCAGCAGGGACACAGATACGCAGTATTTT. Protein: CASSRDTDTQYF.

This clone was observed a handful of times. The CDR3 DNA is TGCAGTGCTAGTGGGGGGTCCACGAACACTGAAGCTTTCTTT. Protein sequence: CSASGGSTNTEAFF. This chain links TRBV20-1 with TRBJ1-1; weak D call: TRBD1 (5 bases). V was pared by 3 bases and J by 1 base, with 12 bases between. The V gene's germline CDR1 is DFQATT and CDR2 SNEGSKA (reference sequence). This CDR3 contains 14 residues.

The chain couples TRBV20-1 to TRBJ2-7, with TRBD2 matching 12 bases. V was clipped by 3 bases and J by 6 bases; unmatched bases: 15. CDR3 size: 17 residues. CDR1 is DFQATT, CDR2 SNEGSKA, per germline (reference sequence). The CDR3 loop is CSASPITPTSGSAEQYF. CDR3 DNA sequence: TGCAGTGCTAGTCCAATTACTCCGACTAGCGGGAGTGCCGAGCAGTACTTC.

The chain recombines TRBV20-1 with TRBJ2-7; a possible D gene is TRBD1 (5 bases). The CDR3 sequence is 11 residues long. Trimming pared 3 bases from V and 6 bases from J, leaving 9 bases between. The germline gives CDR1 DFQATT, CDR2 SNEGSKA (reference sequence). The CDR3 reads CSARLGAEQYF. In DNA form, the CDR3 reads TGCAGTGCTAGGCTTGGGGCCGAGCAGTACTTC.

With regard to this clone: The junction departs from the called germline gene at one end, perhaps through a read error. V gene TRBV6-1 combines with J gene TRBJ1-5; D is ambiguous. Looked up from germline, CDR1 is MNHNS and CDR2 is SASEGT. This CDR3 spans 12 amino acids. The CDR3 region is CASSEALRIWGF. DNA for the CDR3: TGTGCCAGCAGTGAAGCGCTTCGAATTTGGGGTTTT.

The chain links TRBV3-1 (or the pseudogene TRBV3-2) to TRBJ2-2; D is uncertain. This CDR3 has 15 residues. Germline V lookup: CDR1 LGHDT, CDR2 YNNKEL (reference sequence). Trimming stripped 3 bases from V and 2 bases from J, with 10 bases between. The chain's CDR3 is CASSHRVGNTGELFF. The CDR3 DNA sequence: TGTGCCAGCAGCCATAGGGTGGGAAACACCGGGGAGCTGTTTTTT.

V and J are TRBV11-2 and TRBJ2-1, with 7 bases lining up with TRBD1. The trim removed 5 bases at V and 7 bases at J, leaving 8 bases unmatched. CDR3 length: 14 residues. Germline CDR1 is SGHAT and CDR2 is FQNNGV. CDR3 coding DNA: TGTGCCAGCAGCATCGGGACAGCCTGGAATGAGCAGTTCTTC. Its protein is CASSIGTAWNEQFF.

This clone showed up just a few times. This same CDR3 is encoded by further DNA sequences in the sample. The chain couples TRBV29-1 to TRBJ2-3; 13 bases match TRBD2. Germline assignment: CDR1 SQVTM and CDR2 ANQGSEA. The CDR3 spans 15 residues. J gave up 6 bases and V 6 bases, and 9 bases lay outside the gene matches. For the CDR3, the DNA is TGCAGCGTCGCCCGGACTAGCGGGAGTGGGGATACGCAGTATTTT. It codes for CSVARTSGSGDTQYF.

In this sample, this clone turned up once. V gene TRBV5-4 combines with J gene TRBJ2-5; D is ambiguous. The V end lost 2 bases, the J end lost 5 bases, and 16 bases lay between the germline ends. Looked up from germline, CDR1 is SGHNT and CDR2 is YYREEE (reference sequence). The CDR3 has 15 amino acids. This CDR3 reads CASSFPGGRRETQYF. Written as DNA, the CDR3 is TGTGCCAGCAGCTTCCCAGGTGGCAGGCGGGAGACCCAGTACTTC.

The rearrangement joins TRBV19 to TRBJ1-1; D perhaps matches TRBD1 (5 bases). Trimming pared 5 bases from V and 2 bases from J, leaving 12 bases between. Germline CDR1 LNHDA, CDR2 SQIVND (reference sequence). This CDR3 spans 14 amino acids. CDR3 DNA sequence: TGTGCCAGTAGTTGGGGGGGTACTAACACTGAAGCTTTCTTT. It specifies CASSWGGTNTEAFF.

About this clone itself: The same CDR3 also results from other DNA sequences found in this sample. The chain is built from TRBV6-5 and TRBJ2-7; possibly TRBD1 for D (6 bases). The CDR3 has 13 residues. Trimming removed 4 bases at V and 6 bases at J, with 13 bases between. The germline V gene encodes CDR1 MNHEY and CDR2 SVGAGI. The CDR3 nucleotides read TGTGCCAGCAGTTCCCTACAGGGCCCCGAGCAGTACTTC. Its translation is CASSSLQGPEQYF.

The chain combines TRBV27 with TRBJ2-7; D is perhaps TRBD1 or TRBD2 (5 bases each). Per germline, CDR1 MNHEY and CDR2 SMNVEV (reference sequence). The CDR3 length is 13 residues. V lost 0 bases, J lost 4 bases, and 7 bases lay in between. The CDR3 sequence: CASSLSWGYEQYF. CDR3 sequence (DNA): TGTGCCAGCAGTTTATCGTGGGGGTACGAGCAGTACTTC.

The table lists this clone with a few counts. This sample also contains other DNA sequences that code for the same CDR3. V is TRBV6-5 and J is TRBJ2-3; 7 bases match TRBD2. Looked up from germline, CDR1 is MNHEY and CDR2 is SVGAGI. The CDR3 extends over 14 amino acids. J gave up 6 bases and V 2 bases, and 5 bases lay outside the gene matches. The DNA of the CDR3 is TGTGCCAGCAGTTACAGGGCGGGAGCGGATACGCAGTATTTT. Translating it yields CASSYRAGADTQYF.

This clone is judged medium-sized. The sample holds other DNA sequences that translate to the same CDR3. The V gene is TRBV2, the J gene TRBJ2-5, with 10 bases matching TRBD2. The germline gives CDR1 SNHLY, CDR2 FYNNEI. The CDR3 is 15 residues long. V gave up 7 bases and J gave up 1 base; unmatched junction bases: 6. DNA for the CDR3: TGTGCCAGCAAAAGCGGGAGGGTGAGCCAAGAGACCCAGTACTTC. Its protein is CASKSGRVSQETQYF.

The rearrangement joins TRBV19 to TRBJ2-5, with 12 bases matching TRBD2. The CDR3 extends over 15 amino acids. Losses at the gene ends were 3 bases for V and 5 bases for J; bases not matched to a gene: 4. Germline lookup yields CDR1 LNHDA and CDR2 SQIVND (reference sequence). The DNA of the CDR3 is TGTGCCAGTAGTATGACTAGCGGGGGCCAGGAGACCCAGTACTTC. Translating it yields CASSMTSGGQETQYF.

The chain carries TRBV27 and TRBJ2-7; weak D call: TRBD1 (5 bases). The CDR3 has 14 amino acids. From germline, CDR1 is MNHEY and CDR2 SMNVEV (reference sequence). Trimming stripped 3 bases from V and 3 bases from J, with 12 bases between. Written as DNA, the CDR3 is TGTGCCAGCAGTTTGGGTTTTCAGGGCTACGAGCAGTACTTC. Protein sequence: CASSLGFQGYEQYF.

This sequence joins TRBV20-1 and TRBJ2-1; the match to TRBD2 covers 12 bases. V was pared by 3 bases and J by 5 bases, with 8 bases of the junction left unmatched. The germline V gene has CDR1 DFQATT and CDR2 SNEGSKA (reference sequence). CDR3 length: 16 amino acids. The CDR3 region is CSASLRLAGADNEQFF. DNA for the CDR3: TGCAGTGCTAGTCTGAGACTAGCGGGAGCCGACAATGAGCAGTTCTTC.

The gene calls are TRBV21-1 and TRBJ1-3. TRBV21-1 is reported as a pseudogene. The CDR3 contains 9 residues. The CDR3 DNA reads as TGTGCCAACCTAAATGGGATATATTTT. It is translated as CANLNGIYF.

The chain is built from TRBV6-5 and TRBJ2-4; D is ambiguous. Looked up from germline, CDR1 is MNHEY and CDR2 is SVGAGI. There are 11 residues in the CDR3. The V end lost 10 bases, the J end lost 6 bases, and 10 bases lay between the germline ends. The CDR3, as DNA: TGTGCCACAAGGGCTCTAAACATTCAGTACTTC. This codes for CATRALNIQYF.

The chain uses TRBV18 and TRBJ2-3; 10 bases agree with TRBD1. This CDR3 has 17 residues. The germline CDR1 and CDR2 sequences are KGHSH and LQKENI. The junction had 10 bases not matched to a gene; V was cut back by 3 bases and J by 4 bases. The CDR3 nucleotides are TGTGCCAGCTCACCCCAAGCCGGGACAGGGGATTCAGATACGCAGTATTTT. Its translation: CASSPQAGTGDSDTQYF.

The J gene is TRBJ2-4, the V gene TRBV10-3, with D possibly TRBD2 on 6 matching bases. The CDR3 runs to 16 residues. Trimming took 0 bases from V and 8 from J, leaving 17 bases between them. The germline gives CDR1 ENHRY, CDR2 SYGVKD. For the CDR3, the DNA is TGTGCCATCAGTGAGTCGGGGACGACTGGAGGGGACATTCAGTACTTC. Residues: CAISESGTTGGDIQYF.